This entry features one T cell receptor beta chain sequence. Its antigen is not yet known. The record has no base qualities; no much larger clone is one base away. The CDR3 regions of human TCRbeta chains were subjected to immunosequencing. From the authors' description of their analysis: Repertoire TCRs were matched against a reference library of SARS-CoV-2-specific TCRs generated with the MIRA antigen-specificity platform. Breadth was defined as the fraction of unique TCRs that were SARS-CoV-2-associated. Depth was defined as the fraction of total T cells that were SARS-CoV-2-associated. Using the MIRA data, each spike-specific TCR was assigned both to the spike region to which the TCR was reactive and to a CD4 or CD8 class. Log10-transformed breadth and depth values were compared by one-way ANOVA with Sidak's multiple comparisons tests. Not all clones reach the TCRdb copy of this immuneACCESS table, which keeps in-frame sequences only. Checked studies attribute under half of the gap to unresolved V genes and leave the rest unexplained. The V and J calls and clone size are taken from that table; D and trimming were inferred from the DNA. Present in this sample are some 89,000 clones, approximately 89% of which were seen just once. Clones ranked in the top ten supply around 2.2% of the sample.

Via the germline V gene (reference sequence), CDR1 is LGHDT and CDR2 YNNKEL. V and J lose 4 bases and 0 bases, and a span of 12 bases separates them. From the cysteine through the phenylalanine, the CDR3 covers 15 amino acids. Only the CDR3 portion is preserved as DNA: 45 bases, with reading frame beginning at the first base. These data originate in a study of T cell responses to AZD1222 COVID-19 vaccine (dated by TCRdb to about 2021). Broadly, across the study: AZD1222 recipients with second doses at about 4 weeks or about 12 weeks were pooled, because spike-specific TCR depth and breadth did not differ between schedules. TCR sequencing was performed for roughly 250 trial participants, of whom around 200 were given two doses of AZD1222 and around 25 were given two doses of MenACWY control vaccine. Trial participants were enrolled into age subgroups of 18-55, 56-69 and 70-plus years, which contained 148, 28 and 57 TCR-sequenced participants, respectively. The investigation overall reported the following: Nearly half of unique spike-specific TCRs reportedly recognized epitopes outside regions mutated in the B.1.351 and B.1.1.7 variants. No day 14 peak-response samples were available, so repertoires were characterized only after the peak T cell response. The whole spike protein was spanned by vaccine-associated CD4 TCRs, and dominant responses were seen in regions 160-218 and 743-854. After two AZD1222 doses, both the breadth and the depth of spike-specific TCRs were significantly higher than at day 0 and than in MenACWY recipients. The 56-69-year group was small, and its depth increase did not reach significance, likely because of low power. Participants were mostly white British and included more females than males, and it was suggested by the authors that clonal diversity may have been underestimated. Only five or six AZD1222 recipients were SARS-CoV-2 seropositive at baseline, limiting conclusions about previously exposed vaccinees.

The sample's time point label, in plain terms: baseline before first vaccination. Vaccinee samples were obtained from the UK trials COV001 and COV002, which included a single-blind randomized controlled phase 2/3 trial of AZD1222 (ChAdOx1 nCoV-19) in healthy adults. For TCRbeta chain sequencing, PBMC samples were collected from trial participants at day 0 and at day 28 after the second dose. The TCR sequence derives from an adult in good health. The sequence links TRBV3-1 (or the pseudogene TRBV3-2) to TRBJ1-1; the D segment cannot be called with confidence. The material sequenced was peripheral blood, taken on day 0 of AZD1222 vaccination. CDR3 region: CASSPPLTVNTEAFF. The DNA sequence reads TGTGCCAGCAGCCCCCCCCTGACGGTGAACACTGAAGCTTTCTTT.